The entry below describes one T cell receptor (beta chain). The data were taken from a study of T cell changes during pregnancy in multiple sclerosis. Measured with immunoSEQ multiplex PCR; TCRdb has only the in-frame clones, and not every one. The sample yields fewer than 40,000 clones, roughly 90% seen once. Deletions cut 6 bases from V and 3 bases from J, with 8 bases between. CDR3 size: 13 residues. Germline lookup yields CDR1 MNHEY and CDR2 SMNVEV (reference sequence). The chain is built from TRBV27 and TRBJ1-4, with unresolved D. The TCR originated in a female donor with multiple sclerosis, enrolled in a pregnancy study. The sample was CD8+ T cells from peripheral blood mononuclear cells, taken after pregnancy. The chain's CDR3 is CASSPPSNEKLFF. The DNA of the CDR3 is TGTGCCAGCAGCCCCCCGTCTAATGAAAAACTGTTTTTT.